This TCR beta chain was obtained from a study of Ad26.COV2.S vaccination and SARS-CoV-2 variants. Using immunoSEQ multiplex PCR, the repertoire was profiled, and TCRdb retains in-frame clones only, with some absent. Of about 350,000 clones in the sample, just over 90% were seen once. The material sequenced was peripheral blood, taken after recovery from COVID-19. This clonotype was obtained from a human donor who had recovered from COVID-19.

CDR3 sequence: CASSRLAGDDYEQFF. Written as DNA, the CDR3 is TGTGCCAGTAGTCGACTAGCGGGAGACGACTATGAGCAGTTCTTC. The chain employs TRBV19 and TRBJ2-1, with 12 nucleotides matching TRBD2. This CDR3 is 15 amino acids long. CDR1 LNHDA and CDR2 SQIVND come from the germline V gene (reference sequence). V lost 5 bases, J lost 8 bases, and 7 bases stayed unmatched.